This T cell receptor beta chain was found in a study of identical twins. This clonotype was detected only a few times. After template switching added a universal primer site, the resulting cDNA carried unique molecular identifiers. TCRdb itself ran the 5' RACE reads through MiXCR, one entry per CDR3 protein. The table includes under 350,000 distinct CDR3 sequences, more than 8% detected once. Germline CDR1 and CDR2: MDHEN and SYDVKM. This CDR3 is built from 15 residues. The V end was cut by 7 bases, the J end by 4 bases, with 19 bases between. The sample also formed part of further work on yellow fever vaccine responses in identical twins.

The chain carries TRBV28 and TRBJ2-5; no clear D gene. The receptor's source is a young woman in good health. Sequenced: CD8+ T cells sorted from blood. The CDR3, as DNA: TGTGCCAGCAACTCCCTGGCGGAGTTGGGAGAGACCCAGTACTTC. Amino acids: CASNSLAELGETQYF.